One sample yielded the 20 T cell receptor beta chains listed below, sequenced in a study of blood T cell repertoires in COVID-19. Sequencing used immunoSEQ multiplex PCR; TCRdb keeps in-frame clones, though not all of them. The sample includes 150,000 to 200,000 clones, less than 85% seen only once; the top ten take around 7%. The sequenced material came from peripheral blood. Every receptor here comes from a woman between 40 and 50 years old with COVID-19, enrolled during active disease.

This chain connects TRBV7-6 to TRBJ2-3; 14 bases fit TRBD2. Germline values: CDR1 SGHVS, CDR2 FNYEAQ. CDR3 length: 19 residues. V trimming: 3 bases; J trimming: 4 bases; junction bases outside the gene matches: 12. CDR3 DNA: TGTGCCAGCAGCTTTCACGCCGGGACTAGCGGGAGTGTGGCAGATACGCAGTATTTT. Encoded protein: CASSFHAGTSGSVADTQYF.

This chain joins TRBV3-1 (or the pseudogene TRBV3-2) and TRBJ2-1; 8 bases are a match to TRBD1. Germline CDR1 LGHDT, CDR2 YNNKEL (reference sequence). The junction had 23 bases not matched to a gene; V was cut back by 4 bases and J by 0 bases. This CDR3 has 22 amino acids. This chain's CDR3 is CASSRGFSWDRRRRSSYNEQFF. The CDR3 DNA reads as TGTGCCAGCAGCCGGGGGTTCTCTTGGGACAGGCGACGTCGTTCCTCCTACAATGAGCAGTTCTTC.

This chain uses TRBV30 with TRBJ2-6; 7 bases are a match to TRBD1. CDR3 length: 13 residues. CDR1 is GTSNPN, CDR2 SVGIG, per germline (reference sequence). V shed 5 bases, J shed 2 bases, and the junction held 0 bases outside the gene matches. CDR3 loop: CAWDRAGANVLTF. Written as DNA, the CDR3 is TGTGCCTGGGACAGGGCTGGGGCCAACGTCCTGACTTTC.

The chain carries TRBV2 and TRBJ2-1; TRBD2 might be the D (5 bases). CDR3 size: 15 residues. Trimming pared 2 bases from V and 6 bases from J, leaving 14 bases between. Germline V lookup: CDR1 SNHLY, CDR2 FYNNEI. CDR3 nucleotides: TGTGCCAGCAGTGAATTACGGGGATATAGCAATGAGCAGTTCTTC. Its protein product is CASSELRGYSNEQFF.

This chain joins TRBV18 and TRBJ2-3; the match to TRBD1 covers 9 bases. The CDR3 spans 15 residues. CDR1 is KGHSH, CDR2 LQKENI, per germline. The V gene end was trimmed by 5 bases and the J gene end by 4 bases; junction bases not matched to a gene: 7. CDR3 DNA: TGTGCCAGCTCAGGACAGGGGATCGTCCCAGATACGCAGTATTTT. Translated: CASSGQGIVPDTQYF.

The genes are TRBV7-3 and TRBJ2-7, with D unclear. The V gene's germline CDR1 is SGHTA and CDR2 FQGTGA. CDR3 length equals 13 residues. The V gene lost 4 bases and the J gene lost 4 bases, with 11 bases spanning the gap. CDR3 loop: CASSSDKQYEQYF. The CDR3 DNA sequence: TGTGCCAGCAGCTCCGACAAACAATACGAGCAGTACTTC.

The rearrangement uses TRBV15 and TRBJ1-2; 9 positions agree with TRBD1. Germline V gene lookup returns CDR1 LNHNV and CDR2 YYDKDF (reference sequence). This CDR3 has 15 residues. V gave up 5 bases and J gave up 5 bases; unmatched junction bases: 9. CDR3 bases: TGTGCCACCAGCGGATTGACAGGGGGAGGGTATGGCTACACCTTC. This translates into CATSGLTGGGYGYTF. Full variable domain (outside the CDR3, taken from reference TRBV15 and TRBJ1-2): DAMVIQNPRYQVTQFGKPVTLSCSQTLNHNVMYWYQQKSSQAPKLLFHYYDKDFNNEADTPDNFQSRRPNTSFCFLDIRSPGLGDTAMYLCATSGLTGGGYGYTFGSGTRLTVV.

This clone has only one observation. This chain uses TRBV6-6 with TRBJ1-3, with 11 bases fitting TRBD1. Germline trimming cut 5 bases from V and 3 bases from J; bases unmatched to any gene: 6. There are 16 residues in the CDR3. Germline V CDR1 and CDR2: MNHNY, SVGAGI (reference sequence). The CDR3 coding sequence is TGTGCCAGCAGTCCGCGGACAGGGGGCTTTGGAAACACCATATATTTT. Residues: CASSPRTGGFGNTIYF.

The CDR3 is CAWMAPSANYGYTF. The CDR3 region has the DNA TGTGCCTGGATGGCCCCGTCAGCTAACTATGGCTACACCTTC. The V gene is TRBV30, the J gene TRBJ1-2, with D unresolved. Germline V gives CDR1 GTSNPN, CDR2 SVGIG (reference sequence). The CDR3 is made up of 14 amino acids. V dropped 4 bases and J dropped 0 bases, with 12 bases sitting between them.

This clone was counted a few times. The chain recombines TRBV5-4 with TRBJ1-3; a weak D match, TRBD1 (6 bases). This CDR3 region has 12 residues. The germline gives CDR1 SGHNT, CDR2 YYREEE (reference sequence). V was shortened by 4 bases and J by 8 bases, with 10 bases between the two germline ends. DNA of the CDR3: TGTGCCAGCAGCCAGGACAGACACACCATATATTTT. As protein: CASSQDRHTIYF.

The rearrangement links TRBV28 to TRBJ2-7; TRBD2 matches at 9 bases. The germline gives CDR1 MDHEN, CDR2 SYDVKM. Unmatched junction bases numbered 12, after V lost 5 bases and J lost 1 base. The CDR3 sequence is 17 residues long. The CDR3 spells CASSLPGLAGGSYEQYF. The DNA of the CDR3 is TGTGCCAGCAGTCTCCCGGGACTAGCAGGGGGATCCTACGAGCAGTACTTC.

The chain links TRBV10-2 to TRBJ2-7; 9 bases map to TRBD2. This CDR3 has 14 amino acids. From germline, CDR1 is WSHSY and CDR2 SAAADI. Trimming cost V 4 bases and J 7 bases; bases outside gene matches: 8. In nucleotides, the CDR3 is TGCGCCAGCAGTGGGATAGCGGGAGCCGTTGAGCAGTACTTC. It yields the protein CASSGIAGAVEQYF.

The genes are TRBV19 and TRBJ1-5; D perhaps matches TRBD1 (6 bases). V was shortened by 5 bases and J by 3 bases, with 20 bases between the two germline ends. This CDR3 spans 17 amino acids. Germline V gene lookup returns CDR1 LNHDA and CDR2 SQIVND (reference sequence). The CDR3 reads CASSEGGLGHFNQPQHF. The CDR3 nucleotides are TGTGCCAGTAGTGAAGGGGGATTGGGACACTTCAATCAGCCCCAGCATTTT.

This sequence joins TRBV27 and TRBJ2-2; 7 bases map to TRBD1. V gave up 6 bases and J gave up 5 bases; unmatched junction bases: 6. The germline CDR1 and CDR2 sequences are MNHEY and SMNVEV (reference sequence). This CDR3 is 14 amino acids long. In nucleotides, the CDR3 is TGTGCCAGCAGGGGGACAGCAAGGACCGGGGAGCTGTTTTTT. It yields the protein CASRGTARTGELFF.

CDR3 DNA sequence: TGTGCCAGCAGCTCTCCGGGACTAGCGGGGATAAACAATGAGCAGTTCTTC. Its protein is CASSSPGLAGINNEQFF. This chain links TRBV7-9 with TRBJ2-1; 13 bases line up with TRBD2. Germline V CDR1 and CDR2: SEHNR, FQNEAQ (reference sequence). CDR3 length equals 17 residues. The V and J ends lost 4 bases and 5 bases, in that order; junction bases with no gene match: 8.

This clone appeared once. The chain has TRBV4-1 and TRBJ2-7; tentatively, D is TRBD2 (5 bases). Germline V gene sequence: CDR1 MGHRA, CDR2 YSYEKL. CDR3 length equals 15 residues. V lost 0 bases to trimming and J lost 4 bases, with 13 bases between them. This chain's CDR3 is CASSQEGGSSYEQYF. The CDR3 region has the DNA TGCGCCAGCAGCCAAGAAGGTGGGAGTAGTTACGAGCAGTACTTC.

The count of this clone is one. The V call is TRBV5-6, the J call TRBJ1-1; no clear D gene. CDR1 and CDR2 (germline): SGHDT, YYEEEE. The V and J ends lost 4 bases and 5 bases respectively, with 12 bases between them. CDR3 size: 13 residues. The CDR3 spells CASSEGGLTEAFF. In DNA form, the CDR3 reads TGTGCCAGCAGCGAAGGAGGGCTGACTGAAGCTTTCTTT. Full variable domain (missing parts from reference TRBV5-6 and TRBJ1-1): DAGVTQSPTHLIKTRGQQVTLRCSPKSGHDTVSWYQQALGQGPQFIFQYYEEEERQRGNFPDRFSGHQFPNYSSELNVNALLLGDSALYLCASSEGGLTEAFFGQGTRLTVV.

The gene calls are TRBV7-9 and TRBJ2-7; 12 nucleotides align to TRBD2. V shed 5 bases, J shed 1 base, and the junction held 12 bases outside the gene matches. CDR1 is SEHNR and CDR2 is FQNEAQ in the germline V gene (reference sequence). The CDR3 has 18 amino acids. CDR3 nucleotides: TGTGCCAGCAGCACAGGACTAGCGGGAAATCGTCTGTCCTACGAGCAGTACTTC. Translated, it gives CASSTGLAGNRLSYEQYF. The full variable domain, its missing parts supplied by reference TRBV7-9 and TRBJ2-7, is DTGVSQNPRHKITKRGQNVTFRCDPISEHNRLYWYRQTLGQGPEFLTYFQNEAQLEKSRLLSDRFSAERPKGSFSTLEIQRTEQGDSAMYLCASSTGLAGNRLSYEQYFGPGTRLTVT.

This clone appeared once. The chain joins TRBV6-5 to TRBJ2-5; TRBD1 aligns across 10 bases. CDR1 is MNHEY, CDR2 SVGAGI, per germline. After removal of 8 bases from V and 5 bases from J, the junction contained 5 bases not matched to a gene. The CDR3 covers 13 residues. CDR3 DNA: TGTGCCAGCTCTGGGACAGGGGAGGAGACCCAGTACTTC. Its protein is CASSGTGEETQYF.

The V gene is TRBV7-6, the J gene TRBJ2-1, with D perhaps TRBD2 (6 bases). The CDR3 contains 15 residues. V was shortened by 6 bases and J by 5 bases, with 17 bases between the two germline ends. The germline V gene encodes CDR1 SGHVS and CDR2 FNYEAQ. The CDR3 spells CASSLPGLLHNEQFF. For the CDR3, the DNA is TGTGCCAGCAGTCTGCCGGGACTTCTCCACAATGAGCAGTTCTTC.